This T cell receptor (beta chain) is from a study of shared clonotypes between healthy human individuals. Study overall: The study drew on a couple of women and a few men aged 18 to 49 as donors.

Concerning this clone: Different DNA sequences within this sample yield the same CDR3.

Unsorted PBMC replicate PCRs drew on around 310 ng DNA, representing tens of thousands of T cell genomes. The method was immunoSEQ multiplex PCR; TCRdb's version includes in-frame clones alone and lacks a portion of them. The table records about 480,000 clones, more than 65% of them present only once. CDR1 and CDR2 (germline): DFQATT, SNEGSKA (reference sequence). Trimming removed 5 bases at V and 4 bases at J, with 7 bases between. CDR3 length: 11 residues. Donors comprised healthy HIV-negative adults lacking recent acute infections or vaccinations. Adults of Caucasian background living in Nashville, Tennessee made up all donors.

The sequenced sample was PBMCs. J is TRBJ2-3 and V is TRBV20-1; a possible D gene is TRBD2 (5 bases). This receptor was identified in a woman aged 40 to 50 in good health. Some clones in this sample may be carry-over from other donors' samples. CDR3 in DNA: TGCAGTGCTGGACTGGCAGATACGCAGTATTTT. It is translated as CSAGLADTQYF.